The entry that follows covers one T cell receptor beta chain sequence. Its antigen is still unknown. The germline CDR1 and CDR2 sequences are SNHLY and FYNNEI. The V end was cut by 4 bases, the J end by 2 bases, with 19 bases between. The CDR3 runs to 17 residues. This sample was included in a study of OX40 agonist ivuxolimab in advanced cancers. Looking at the study overall: The drug used for patients, ivuxolimab, was an agonistic anti-OX40 (CD134) antibody. Study results and limitations: Antigen specificity of clonally expanded peripheral T cells was not established. Dosing at 0.1 to 3.0 mg/kg was accompanied by clonal expansion of CD4+ and CD8+ blood T cells by week 6. Among the nonresponders, some also had low normalized T-cell clonal expansion.

The assay was immunoSEQ multiplex PCR, and TCRdb's table has in-frame clones only and misses some. Counted here are tens of thousands of clones, approximately 94% occurring once; the ten biggest clones make up 15% to 18%. The specimen was CD4+ or CD8+ T cells sorted from blood, collected in a trial of the OX40 agonist ivuxolimab. The sequence was collected from an adult with an advanced solid tumor such as melanoma, head and neck, liver or kidney cancer. The chain links TRBV2 to TRBJ2-3; tentatively, D is TRBD1 or TRBD2 (5 bases each). The CDR3 here is CASSVPRGWTNTDTQYF. The CDR3 nucleotides read TGTGCCAGCAGTGTGCCCCGGGGATGGACAAACACAGATACGCAGTATTTT.